This TCR beta chain was identified in a study of cytomegalovirus exposure and HLA in healthy donors. Study conclusions and caveats: There were 150 or so TCR beta chains listed as cytomegalovirus-associated. Previously analyzed data showed that most TCR beta V segments were productive at a frequency of about 87% or about 30%. It is likely that the observed cluster of highly shared sequence variants was a sequencing artifact.

PCR primers comprised 60 Vbeta and 13 Jbeta primers. Only in-frame clones appear in the TCRdb table, and some are missing; sequencing was by immunoSEQ multiplex PCR. The sample holds about 150,000 clones, over 80% seen once. As concerns this clone: Its antigen is unknown.

With V trimmed by 4 bases and J by 0 bases, 9 bases remained unmatched. Germline-derived CDR1 and CDR2 are KGHSH and LQKENI. This CDR3 comprises 17 residues. The genes are TRBV18 and TRBJ1-3; TRBD1 agrees at 7 bases. Input material: PBMCs. The TCR comes from a woman between 18 and 30 years old in good health and CMV-seronegative. This CDR3 is CASSLHRGRISGNTIYF. The DNA for the CDR3 is TGTGCCAGCTCACTCCACAGGGGTCGGATCTCTGGAAACACCATATATTTT.